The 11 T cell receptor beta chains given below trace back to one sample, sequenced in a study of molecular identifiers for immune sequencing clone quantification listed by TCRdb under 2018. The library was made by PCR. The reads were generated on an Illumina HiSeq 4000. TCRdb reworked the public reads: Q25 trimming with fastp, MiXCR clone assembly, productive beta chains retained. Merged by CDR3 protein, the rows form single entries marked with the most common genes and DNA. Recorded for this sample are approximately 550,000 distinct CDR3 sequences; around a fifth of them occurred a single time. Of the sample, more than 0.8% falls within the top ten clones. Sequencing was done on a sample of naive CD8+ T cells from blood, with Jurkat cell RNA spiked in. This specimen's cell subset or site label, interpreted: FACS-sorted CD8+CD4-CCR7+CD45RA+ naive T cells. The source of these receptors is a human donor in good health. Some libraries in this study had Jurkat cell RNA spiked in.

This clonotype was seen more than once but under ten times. The CDR3 is CAWSVLHGNEQFF. For the CDR3, the DNA is TGTGCCTGGAGTGTACTACACGGTAATGAGCAGTTCTTC. The chain combines TRBV30 with TRBJ2-1, with D hard to call. Germline V CDR1 and CDR2: GTSNPN, SVGIG (reference sequence). The CDR3 covers 13 residues. The V end was cut by 0 bases, the J end by 7 bases, with 10 bases between. The variable domain in full, with the rest retrieved from reference TRBV30 and TRBJ2-1, is SQTIHQWPATLVQPVGSPLSLECTVEGTSNPNLYWYRQAAGRGLQLLFYSVGIGQISSEVPQNLSASRPQDRQFILSSKKLLLSDSGFYLCAWSVLHGNEQFFGPGTRLTVL.

In DNA, the CDR3 is TGTGCCAGCAGCCCCCTAACCACCGGGGGATGGGAGCAGTACTTC. Encoded protein: CASSPLTTGGWEQYF. The J gene is TRBJ2-7, the V gene TRBV14; D possibly corresponds to TRBD2 (6 bases). The germline gives CDR1 SGHDN, CDR2 FVKESK. The CDR3 covers 15 residues. Between the trimmed V and J ends, which lost 4 bases and 7 bases, there was a span of 20 bases. The full variable domain, its missing parts supplied by reference TRBV14 and TRBJ2-7, is EAGVTQFPSHSVIEKGQTVTLRCDPISGHDNLYWYRRVMGKEIKFLLHFVKESKQDESGMPNNRFLAERTGGTYSTLKVQPAELEDSGVYFCASSPLTTGGWEQYFGPGTRLTVT.

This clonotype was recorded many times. This CDR3 is CASSSPGQFYEQYF. Written as DNA, the CDR3 is TGTGCCAGCAGTTCCCCGGGACAGTTCTACGAGCAGTACTTC. The chain links TRBV6-5 to TRBJ2-7; 7 nucleotides align to TRBD1. With 4 bases clipped from V and 3 bases from J, the junction kept 6 bases outside the gene matches. The CDR3 covers 14 residues. Germline V lookup: CDR1 MNHEY, CDR2 SVGAGI.

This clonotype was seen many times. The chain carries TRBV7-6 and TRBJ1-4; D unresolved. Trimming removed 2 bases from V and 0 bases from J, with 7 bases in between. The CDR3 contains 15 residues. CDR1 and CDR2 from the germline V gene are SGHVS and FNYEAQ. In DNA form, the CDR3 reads TGTGCCAGCAGCTTAATCCCCGCAACTAATGAAAAACTGTTTTTT. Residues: CASSLIPATNEKLFF.

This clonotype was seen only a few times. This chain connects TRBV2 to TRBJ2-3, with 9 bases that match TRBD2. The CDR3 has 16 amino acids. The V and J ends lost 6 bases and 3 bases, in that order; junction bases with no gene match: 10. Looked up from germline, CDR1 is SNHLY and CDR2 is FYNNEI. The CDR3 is CASSPLETSGTDTQYF. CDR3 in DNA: TGTGCCAGCAGCCCCCTTGAGACTAGCGGTACAGATACGCAGTATTTT.

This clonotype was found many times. The CDR3 region is CASSYEGQLTDTQYF. Written as DNA, the CDR3 is TGTGCCAGCAGTTACGAGGGTCAACTCACAGATACGCAGTATTTT. The chain couples TRBV6-5 to TRBJ2-3; TRBD2 is a possible D gene (5 bases). Germline-derived CDR1 and CDR2 are MNHEY and SVGAGI. The V gene lost 2 bases and the J gene lost 2 bases, with 11 bases spanning the gap. The length of the CDR3 is 15 residues.

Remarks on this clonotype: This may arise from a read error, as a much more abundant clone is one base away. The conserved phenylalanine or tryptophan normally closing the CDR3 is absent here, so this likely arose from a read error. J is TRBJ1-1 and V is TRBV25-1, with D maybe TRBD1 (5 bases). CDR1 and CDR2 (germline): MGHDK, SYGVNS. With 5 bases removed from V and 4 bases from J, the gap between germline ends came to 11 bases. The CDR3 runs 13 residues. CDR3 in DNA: TGTGCCAGCAGTCAAGACAGTCCCACTGAAGCTTTCCTT. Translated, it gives CASSQDSPTEAFL.

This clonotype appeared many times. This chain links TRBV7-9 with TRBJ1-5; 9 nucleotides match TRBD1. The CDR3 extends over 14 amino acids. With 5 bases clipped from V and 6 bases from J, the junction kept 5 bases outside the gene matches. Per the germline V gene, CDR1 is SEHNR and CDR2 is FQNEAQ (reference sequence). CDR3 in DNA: TGTGCCAGCAGCCCTACAGGGGGCAGTCAGCCCCAGCATTTT. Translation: CASSPTGGSQPQHF.

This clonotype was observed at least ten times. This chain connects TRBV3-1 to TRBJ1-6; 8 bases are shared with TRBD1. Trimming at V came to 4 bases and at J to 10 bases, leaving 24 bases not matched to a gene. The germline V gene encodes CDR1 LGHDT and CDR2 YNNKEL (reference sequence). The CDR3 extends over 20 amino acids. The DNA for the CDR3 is TGTGCCAGCAGCCCGACGGACAGGGACCTGCGGAGAGACAGTAGGTCACCCCTCCACTTT. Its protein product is CASSPTDRDLRRDSRSPLHF. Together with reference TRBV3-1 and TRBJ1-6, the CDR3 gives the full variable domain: DTAVSQTPKYLVTQMGNDKSIKCEQNLGHDTMYWYKQDSKKFLKIMFSYNNKELIINETVPNRFSPKSPDKAHLNLHINSLELGDSAVYFCASSPTDRDLRRDSRSPLHFGNGTRLTVT.

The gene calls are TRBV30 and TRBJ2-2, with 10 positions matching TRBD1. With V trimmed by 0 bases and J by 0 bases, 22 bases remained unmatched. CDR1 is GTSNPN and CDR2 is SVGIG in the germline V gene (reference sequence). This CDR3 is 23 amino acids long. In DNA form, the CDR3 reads TGTGCCTGGAGTGTACTTGGGCTGAGGGACAGGGGATCGAGTGGAGCGAACACCGGGGAGCTGTTTTTT. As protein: CAWSVLGLRDRGSSGANTGELFF. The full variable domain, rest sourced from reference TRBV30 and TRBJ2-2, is SQTIHQWPATLVQPVGSPLSLECTVEGTSNPNLYWYRQAAGRGLQLLFYSVGIGQISSEVPQNLSASRPQDRQFILSSKKLLLSDSGFYLCAWSVLGLRDRGSSGANTGELFFGEGSRLTVL.

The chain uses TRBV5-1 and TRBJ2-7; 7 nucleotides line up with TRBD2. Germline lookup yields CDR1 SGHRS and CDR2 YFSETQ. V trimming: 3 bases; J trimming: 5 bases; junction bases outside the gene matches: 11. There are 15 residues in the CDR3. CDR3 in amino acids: CASSSGPGGGHEQYF. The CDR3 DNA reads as TGCGCCAGCAGCTCAGGACCGGGAGGAGGCCACGAGCAGTACTTC.